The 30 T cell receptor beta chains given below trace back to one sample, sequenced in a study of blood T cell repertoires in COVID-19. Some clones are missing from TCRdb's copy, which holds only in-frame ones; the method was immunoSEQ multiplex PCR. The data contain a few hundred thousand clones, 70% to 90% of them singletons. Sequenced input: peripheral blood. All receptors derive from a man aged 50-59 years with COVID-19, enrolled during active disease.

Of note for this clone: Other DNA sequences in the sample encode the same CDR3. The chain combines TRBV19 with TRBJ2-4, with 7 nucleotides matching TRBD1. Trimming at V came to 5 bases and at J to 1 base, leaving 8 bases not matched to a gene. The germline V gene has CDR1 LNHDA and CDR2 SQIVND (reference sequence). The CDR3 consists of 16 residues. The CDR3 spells CASSVLTGTAKNIQYF. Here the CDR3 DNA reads TGTGCCAGTAGTGTACTGACAGGGACGGCCAAAAACATTCAGTACTTC.

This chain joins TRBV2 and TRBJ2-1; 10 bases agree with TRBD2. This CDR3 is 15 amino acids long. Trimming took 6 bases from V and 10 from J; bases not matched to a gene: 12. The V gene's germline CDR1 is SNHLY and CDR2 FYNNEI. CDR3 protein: CASSLGLAGAGEQFF. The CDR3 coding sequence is TGTGCCAGCAGCCTGGGGCTAGCGGGGGCGGGGGAGCAGTTCTTC. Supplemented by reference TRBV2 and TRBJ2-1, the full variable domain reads EPEVTQTPSHQVTQMGQEVILRCVPISNHLYFYWYRQILGQKVEFLVSFYNNEISEKSEIFDDQFSVERPDGSNFTLKIRSTKLEDSAMYFCASSLGLAGAGEQFFGPGTRLTVL.

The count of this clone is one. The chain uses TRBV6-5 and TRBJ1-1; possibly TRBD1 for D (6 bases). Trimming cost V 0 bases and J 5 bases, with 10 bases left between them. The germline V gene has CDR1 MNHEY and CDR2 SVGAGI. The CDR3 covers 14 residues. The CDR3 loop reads CASSYSSGETEAFF. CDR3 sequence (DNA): TGTGCCAGCAGTTACTCTTCAGGGGAGACTGAAGCTTTCTTT.

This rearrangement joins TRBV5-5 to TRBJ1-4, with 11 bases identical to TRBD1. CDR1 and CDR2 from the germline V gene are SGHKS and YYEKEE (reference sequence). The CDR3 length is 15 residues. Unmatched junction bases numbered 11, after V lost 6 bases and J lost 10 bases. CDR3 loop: CASTLPGTGGRKLFF. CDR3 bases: TGTGCCAGCACCCTACCGGGGACAGGGGGAAGAAAACTGTTTTTT. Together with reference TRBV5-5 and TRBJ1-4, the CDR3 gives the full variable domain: DAGVTQSPTHLIKTRGQQVTLRCSPISGHKSVSWYQQVLGQGPQFIFQYYEKEERGRGNFPDRFSARQFPNYSSELNVNALLLGDSALYLCASTLPGTGGRKLFFGSGTQLSVL.

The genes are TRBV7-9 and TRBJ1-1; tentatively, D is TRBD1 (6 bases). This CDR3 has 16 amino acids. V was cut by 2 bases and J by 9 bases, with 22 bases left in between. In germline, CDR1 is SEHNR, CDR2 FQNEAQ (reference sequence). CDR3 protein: CASSLTNLDSGVKAFF. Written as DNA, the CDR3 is TGTGCCAGCAGCTTAACAAACCTGGACAGCGGGGTGAAAGCTTTCTTT.

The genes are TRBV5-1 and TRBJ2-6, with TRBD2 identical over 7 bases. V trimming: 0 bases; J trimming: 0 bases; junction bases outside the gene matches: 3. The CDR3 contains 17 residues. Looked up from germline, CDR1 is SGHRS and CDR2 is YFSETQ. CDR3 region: CASSLAGGNSGANVLTF. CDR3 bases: TGCGCCAGCAGCTTGGCCGGGGGGAACTCTGGGGCCAACGTCCTGACTTTC.

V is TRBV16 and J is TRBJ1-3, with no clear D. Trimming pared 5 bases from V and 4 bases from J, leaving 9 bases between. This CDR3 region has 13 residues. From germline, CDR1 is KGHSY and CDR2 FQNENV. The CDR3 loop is CASSSGLGNTIYF. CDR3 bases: TGTGCCAGCAGCTCCGGACTAGGAAACACCATATATTTT. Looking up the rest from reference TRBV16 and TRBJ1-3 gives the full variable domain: GEEVAQTPKHLVRGEGQKAKLYCAPIKGHSYVFWYQQVLKNEFKFLISFQNENVFDETGMPKERFSAKCLPNSPCSLEIQATKLEDSAVYFCASSSGLGNTIYFGEGSWLTVV.

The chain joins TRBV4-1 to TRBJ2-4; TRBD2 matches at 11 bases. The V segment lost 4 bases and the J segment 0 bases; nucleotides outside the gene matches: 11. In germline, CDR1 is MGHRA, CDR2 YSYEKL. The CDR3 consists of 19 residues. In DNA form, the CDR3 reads TGCGCCAGCAGCCGTGGGACTAGCGGAGGGTTAATAGCCAAAAACATTCAGTACTTC. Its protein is CASSRGTSGGLIAKNIQYF.

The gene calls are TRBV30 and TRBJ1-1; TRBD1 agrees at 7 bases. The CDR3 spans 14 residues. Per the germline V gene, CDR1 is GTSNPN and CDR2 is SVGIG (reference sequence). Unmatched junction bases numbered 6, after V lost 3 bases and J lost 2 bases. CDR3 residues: CAWSTRQGNTEAFF. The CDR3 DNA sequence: TGTGCCTGGAGCACTCGACAGGGAAACACTGAAGCTTTCTTT.

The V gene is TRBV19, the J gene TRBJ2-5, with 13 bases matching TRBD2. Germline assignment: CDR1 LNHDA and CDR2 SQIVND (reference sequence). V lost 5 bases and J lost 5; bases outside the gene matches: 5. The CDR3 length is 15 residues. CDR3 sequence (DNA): TGTGCCAGTAGTCCCGGACTAGCGGGGGCGGAGACCCAGTACTTC. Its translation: CASSPGLAGAETQYF.

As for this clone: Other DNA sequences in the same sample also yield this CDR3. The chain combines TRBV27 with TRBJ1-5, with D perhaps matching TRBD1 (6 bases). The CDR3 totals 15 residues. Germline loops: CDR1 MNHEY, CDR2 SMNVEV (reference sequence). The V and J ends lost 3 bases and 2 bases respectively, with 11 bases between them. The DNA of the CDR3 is TGTGCCAGCAGTTTGACAGGAAATGGCAATCAGCCCCAGCATTTT. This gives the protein CASSLTGNGNQPQHF.

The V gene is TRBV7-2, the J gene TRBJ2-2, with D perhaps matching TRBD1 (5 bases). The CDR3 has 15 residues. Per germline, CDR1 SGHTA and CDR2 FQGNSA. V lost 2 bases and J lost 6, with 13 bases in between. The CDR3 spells CASSLILGQAGELFF. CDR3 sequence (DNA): TGTGCCAGCAGCTTAATTTTGGGGCAGGCCGGGGAGCTGTTTTTT.

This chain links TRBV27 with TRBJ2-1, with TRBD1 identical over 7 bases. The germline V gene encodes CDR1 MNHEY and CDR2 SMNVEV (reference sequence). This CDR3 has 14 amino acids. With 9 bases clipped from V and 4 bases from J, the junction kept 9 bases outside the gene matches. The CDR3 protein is CASKNRGLYNEQFF. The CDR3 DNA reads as TGTGCCAGTAAGAACAGGGGCCTTTACAATGAGCAGTTCTTC.

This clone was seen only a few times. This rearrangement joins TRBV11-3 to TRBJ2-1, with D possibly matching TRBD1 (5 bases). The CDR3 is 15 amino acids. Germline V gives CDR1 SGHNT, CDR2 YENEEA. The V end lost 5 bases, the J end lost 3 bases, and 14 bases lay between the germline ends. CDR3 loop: CASSPLGALYNEQFF. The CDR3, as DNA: TGTGCCAGCAGCCCGTTAGGGGCCCTCTACAATGAGCAGTTCTTC.

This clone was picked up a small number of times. CDR3 sequence: CASSTSTGDEQFF. As DNA, the CDR3 is TGTGCCAGCTCAACCTCGACAGGGGATGAGCAGTTCTTC. The rearrangement joins TRBV18 to TRBJ2-1; TRBD1 aligns across 8 bases. Trimming removed 5 bases from V and 8 bases from J; junction bases left unmatched: 5. CDR1 is KGHSH, CDR2 LQKENI, per germline. The CDR3 is 13 residues long.

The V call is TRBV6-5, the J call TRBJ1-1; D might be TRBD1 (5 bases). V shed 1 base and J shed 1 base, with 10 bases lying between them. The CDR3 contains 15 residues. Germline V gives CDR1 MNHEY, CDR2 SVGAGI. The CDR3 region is CASSYFGQANTEAFF. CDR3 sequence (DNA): TGTGCCAGCAGTTACTTTGGACAAGCGAACACTGAAGCTTTCTTT.

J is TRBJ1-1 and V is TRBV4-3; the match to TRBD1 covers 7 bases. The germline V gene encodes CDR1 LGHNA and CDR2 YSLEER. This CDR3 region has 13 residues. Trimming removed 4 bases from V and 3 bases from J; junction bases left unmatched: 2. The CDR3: CASSPRGDTEAFF. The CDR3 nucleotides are TGCGCCAGCAGCCCCAGGGGGGACACTGAAGCTTTCTTT.

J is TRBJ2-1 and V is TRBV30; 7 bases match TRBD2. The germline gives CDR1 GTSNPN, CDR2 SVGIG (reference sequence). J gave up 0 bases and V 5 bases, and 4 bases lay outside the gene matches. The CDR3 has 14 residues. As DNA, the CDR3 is TGTGCCTGGGCGGGGGACCCCTCCTACAATGAGCAGTTCTTC. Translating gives CAWAGDPSYNEQFF.

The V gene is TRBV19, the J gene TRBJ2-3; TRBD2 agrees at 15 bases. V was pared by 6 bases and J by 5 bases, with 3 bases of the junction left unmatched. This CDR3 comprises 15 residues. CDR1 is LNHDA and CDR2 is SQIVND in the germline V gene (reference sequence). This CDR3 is CASRGTSGRLDTQYF. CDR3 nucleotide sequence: TGTGCCAGTAGGGGGACTAGCGGGAGGTTAGATACGCAGTATTTT. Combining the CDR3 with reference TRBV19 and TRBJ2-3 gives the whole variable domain DGGITQSPKYLFRKEGQNVTLSCEQNLNHDAMYWYRQDPGQGLRLIYYSQIVNDFQKGDIAEGYSVSREKKESFPLTVTSAQKNPTAFYLCASRGTSGRLDTQYFGPGTRLTVL.

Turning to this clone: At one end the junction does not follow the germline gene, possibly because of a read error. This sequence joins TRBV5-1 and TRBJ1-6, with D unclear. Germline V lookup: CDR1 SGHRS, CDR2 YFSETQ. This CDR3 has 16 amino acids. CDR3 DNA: TGCGCCAGCAGCGGGGAGGTATCCTCCGATAATTCACCCCTCCACTTT. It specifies CASSGEVSSDNSPLHF.

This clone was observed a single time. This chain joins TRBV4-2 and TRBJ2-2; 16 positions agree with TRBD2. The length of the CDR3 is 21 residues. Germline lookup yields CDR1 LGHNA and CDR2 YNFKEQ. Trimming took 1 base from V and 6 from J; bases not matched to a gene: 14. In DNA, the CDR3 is TGTGCCAGCAGCCAAGGCGCTCGCGGGACTAGCGGGAGGGCAATCCCCGGGGAGCTGTTTTTT. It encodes CASSQGARGTSGRAIPGELFF.

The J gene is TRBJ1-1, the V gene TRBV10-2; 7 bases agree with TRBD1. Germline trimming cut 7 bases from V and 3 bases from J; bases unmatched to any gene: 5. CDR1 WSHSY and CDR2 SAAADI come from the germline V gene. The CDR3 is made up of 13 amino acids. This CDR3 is CASIRQGDTEAFF. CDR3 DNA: TGCGCCAGCATTAGACAGGGCGACACTGAAGCTTTCTTT.

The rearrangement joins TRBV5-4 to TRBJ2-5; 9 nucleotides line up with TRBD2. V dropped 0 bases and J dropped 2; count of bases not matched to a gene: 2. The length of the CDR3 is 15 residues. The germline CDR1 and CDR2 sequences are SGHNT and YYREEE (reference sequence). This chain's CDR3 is CASSLGLAEQETQYF. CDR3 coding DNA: TGTGCCAGCAGCTTGGGACTAGCGGAACAAGAGACCCAGTACTTC.

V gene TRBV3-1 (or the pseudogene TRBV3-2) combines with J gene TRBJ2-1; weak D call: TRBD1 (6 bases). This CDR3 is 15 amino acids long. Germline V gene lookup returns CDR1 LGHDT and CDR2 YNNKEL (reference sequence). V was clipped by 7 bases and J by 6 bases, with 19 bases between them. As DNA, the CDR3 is TGTGCCAGCACCGGGACAACCGGGATCGGCAATGAGCAGTTCTTC. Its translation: CASTGTTGIGNEQFF.

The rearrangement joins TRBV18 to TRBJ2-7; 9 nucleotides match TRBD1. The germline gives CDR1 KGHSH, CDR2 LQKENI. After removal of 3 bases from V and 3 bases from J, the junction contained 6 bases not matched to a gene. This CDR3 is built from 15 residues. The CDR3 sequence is CASSPPWTGDYEQYF. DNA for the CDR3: TGTGCCAGCTCACCCCCATGGACAGGGGACTACGAGCAGTACTTC.

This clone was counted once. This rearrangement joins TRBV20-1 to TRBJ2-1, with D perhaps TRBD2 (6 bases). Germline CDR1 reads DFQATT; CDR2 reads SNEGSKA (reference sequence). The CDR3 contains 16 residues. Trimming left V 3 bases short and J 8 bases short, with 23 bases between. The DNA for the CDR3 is TGCAGTGCTAGTGGTGCGGAGCGATCGACTAGTGATGAGCAGTTCTTC. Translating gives CSASGAERSTSDEQFF.

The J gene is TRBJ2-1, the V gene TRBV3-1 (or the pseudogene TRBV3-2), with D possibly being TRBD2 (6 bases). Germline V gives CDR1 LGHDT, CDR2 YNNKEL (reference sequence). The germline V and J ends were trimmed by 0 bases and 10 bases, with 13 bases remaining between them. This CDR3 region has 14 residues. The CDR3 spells CASSQDRGTREQFF. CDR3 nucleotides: TGTGCCAGCAGCCAAGACCGAGGGACTCGCGAGCAGTTCTTC.

CDR3 DNA: TGTGCCAGCAGCTCGGACAGGGCTGTTTACTCCTACGAGCAGTACTTC. Protein sequence: CASSSDRAVYSYEQYF. This chain links TRBV5-6 with TRBJ2-7, with 8 bases aligning to TRBD1. With 3 bases clipped from V and 0 bases from J, the junction kept 8 bases outside the gene matches. Germline-derived CDR1 and CDR2 are SGHDT and YYEEEE. The CDR3 extends over 16 amino acids.

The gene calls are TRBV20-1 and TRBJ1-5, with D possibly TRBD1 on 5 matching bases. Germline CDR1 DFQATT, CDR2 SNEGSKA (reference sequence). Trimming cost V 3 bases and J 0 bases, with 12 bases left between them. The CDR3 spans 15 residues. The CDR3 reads CSASVAGRSNQPQHF. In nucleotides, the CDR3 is TGCAGTGCTAGTGTGGCAGGGCGTAGCAATCAGCCCCAGCATTTT.

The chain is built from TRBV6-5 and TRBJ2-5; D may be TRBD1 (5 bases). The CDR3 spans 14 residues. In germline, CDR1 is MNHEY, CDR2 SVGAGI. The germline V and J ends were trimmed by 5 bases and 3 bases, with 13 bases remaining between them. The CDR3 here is CASSPPNRKETQYF. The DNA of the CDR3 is TGTGCCAGCAGTCCCCCCAACAGGAAAGAGACCCAGTACTTC.